The source of this T cell receptor (beta chain) is a study of blood T cell repertoires in COVID-19. Participants came from under 30 US areas, aged about 18 to 89 years. Generated by immunoSEQ multiplex PCR, the TCRdb table keeps only in-frame clones and is missing some. Here the sample spans about 220,000 clones, around 91% being singletons. Trimming took off 0 bases at V and 6 bases at J, with 3 bases between the two ends. Germline V lookup: CDR1 SEHNR, CDR2 FQNEAQ (reference sequence). There are 12 residues in the CDR3. This chain joins TRBV7-9 and TRBJ2-1, with no clear D. The sequence derives from a woman aged 18-29 years in a cohort exposed to, infected with or recovered from COVID-19 (not recorded which). Input material: PBMCs or T cells enriched from blood (not recorded which). This chain's CDR3 is CASSLARNEQFF. The DNA for the CDR3 is TGTGCCAGCAGCTTAGCTCGCAATGAGCAGTTCTTC.